The 19 T cell receptor beta chains below were found in one sample sequenced in a study of T cell responses to AZD1222 COVID-19 vaccine. Produced via immunoSEQ multiplex PCR; TCRdb's table is partial and in-frame only. The sample consists of around 76,000 clones, around 83% of them appearing once. Sequencing was performed on peripheral blood, taken on day 0 of AZD1222 vaccination. All receptors derive from an adult in good health.

This clone showed up just a few times. This chain joins TRBV5-1 and TRBJ1-2; D remains ambiguous. CDR3 length: 13 residues. V shed 4 bases and J shed 8 bases, with 15 bases lying between them. CDR1 is SGHRS, CDR2 YFSETQ, per germline. The CDR3 loop is CASSQGEAWGYTF. The CDR3 coding sequence is TGCGCCAGCAGCCAAGGTGAGGCCTGGGGCTACACCTTC.

CDR3 coding DNA: TGCGCCAGCAGCTTGTATGGCGGGGGGGATGAGCAGTTCTTC. It is translated as CASSLYGGGDEQFF. The genes are TRBV5-1 and TRBJ2-1; 9 bases agree with TRBD2. Germline CDR1 and CDR2: SGHRS and YFSETQ. With 1 base clipped from V and 8 bases from J, the junction kept 4 bases outside the gene matches. CDR3 size: 14 residues.

The gene calls are TRBV7-8 and TRBJ2-1, with D maybe TRBD2 (5 bases). The V and J ends lost 5 bases and 7 bases respectively, with 12 bases between them. The CDR3 consists of 13 residues. CDR1 is SGHVS and CDR2 is FQNEAQ in the germline V gene. CDR3 sequence reads: CASSPDQRNEQFF. CDR3 coding DNA: TGTGCCAGCAGCCCCGATCAGCGGAATGAGCAGTTCTTC.

This chain links TRBV13 with TRBJ2-1, with D tentatively TRBD2 (7 bases). Germline CDR1 is PRHDT and CDR2 is FYEKMQ (reference sequence). This CDR3 region has 16 residues. V was pared by 1 base and J by 4 bases, with 14 bases between. CDR3 in amino acids: CASSLVVGGRYNEQFF. CDR3 bases: TGTGCCAGCAGCTTAGTCGTGGGGGGGCGGTACAATGAGCAGTTCTTC.

The V and J genes are TRBV19 and TRBJ2-1; no reliable D call. V gave up 5 bases and J gave up 2 bases, with 13 bases separating them. Germline CDR1 is LNHDA and CDR2 is SQIVND (reference sequence). The CDR3 contains 15 residues. In nucleotides, the CDR3 is TGTGCCAGTAGTCCGGTCTTTGGGACCTACAATGAGCAGTTCTTC. Protein sequence: CASSPVFGTYNEQFF. The variable domain in full, with the rest retrieved from reference TRBV19 and TRBJ2-1, is DGGITQSPKYLFRKEGQNVTLSCEQNLNHDAMYWYRQDPGQGLRLIYYSQIVNDFQKGDIAEGYSVSREKKESFPLTVTSAQKNPTAFYLCASSPVFGTYNEQFFGPGTRLTVL.

The V call is TRBV19, the J call TRBJ1-3, with D tentatively TRBD1 (5 bases). The CDR3 extends over 15 amino acids. Germline CDR1 is LNHDA and CDR2 is SQIVND (reference sequence). Trimming pared 2 bases from V and 8 bases from J, leaving 16 bases between. CDR3 amino acids: CASSIPGLPHDTIYF. The CDR3 DNA is TGTGCCAGTAGTATACCGGGACTACCCCATGACACCATATATTTT.

The V call is TRBV6-2 or TRBV6-3, the J call TRBJ2-7; a weak D match, TRBD1 (5 bases). V was shortened by 4 bases and J by 1 base, with 17 bases between the two germline ends. In germline, CDR1 is MNHEY, CDR2 SVGEGT. This CDR3 comprises 16 residues. CDR3 protein: CASSSRAGLISYEQYF. DNA for the CDR3: TGTGCCAGCAGTTCCCGGGCAGGGCTAATTTCCTACGAGCAGTACTTC.

The genes are TRBV2 and TRBJ1-6, with a weak D call TRBD1 (6 bases). The length of the CDR3 is 14 residues. Germline V lookup: CDR1 SNHLY, CDR2 FYNNEI. Here the CDR3 DNA reads TGTGCAACTGCTGAGGGGGCCTATAATTCACCCCTCCACTTT. This sequence encodes CATAEGAYNSPLHF. The full variable domain, rest sourced from reference TRBV2 and TRBJ1-6, is EPEVTQTPSHQVTQMGQEVILRCVPISNHLYFYWYRQILGQKVEFLVSFYNNEISEKSEIFDDQFSVERPDGSNFTLKIRSTKLEDSAMYFCATAEGAYNSPLHFGNGTRLTVT.

In its sample, this clone was seen a few times. The chain employs TRBV11-2 and TRBJ2-2; D is possibly TRBD1 (6 bases). CDR3 length: 16 residues. CDR1 and CDR2 (germline): SGHAT, FQNNGV. V lost 4 bases and J 3 bases, leaving 15 bases between the germline ends. The CDR3 region is CASSSRGAGDTGELFF. The CDR3 nucleotides read TGTGCCAGCAGCTCCCGAGGCGCAGGGGACACCGGGGAGCTGTTTTTT.

Details on this clone: Additional DNA sequences in this sample encode the identical CDR3. This sequence joins TRBV30 and TRBJ1-3; D call uncertain. Germline CDR1 GTSNPN, CDR2 SVGIG (reference sequence). V gave up 1 base and J gave up 0 bases, with 4 bases separating them. The CDR3 extends over 13 amino acids. This chain's CDR3 is CAWSGNSGNTIYF. DNA of the CDR3: TGTGCCTGGAGTGGAAACTCTGGAAACACCATATATTTT.

J is TRBJ2-7 and V is TRBV27; 11 nucleotides agree with TRBD2. This CDR3 region has 14 residues. V gave up 4 bases and J gave up 5 bases; unmatched junction bases: 4. Germline lookup yields CDR1 MNHEY and CDR2 SMNVEV (reference sequence). The CDR3 sequence is CASSSPGLADEQYF. CDR3 DNA: TGTGCCAGCAGTTCCCCGGGACTAGCGGACGAGCAGTACTTC.

The chain links TRBV6-6 to TRBJ1-1; possible D gene TRBD1, 5 bases. The germline V and J ends were trimmed by 0 bases and 7 bases, with 12 bases remaining between them. Germline V CDR1 and CDR2: MNHNY, SVGAGI (reference sequence). CDR3 length: 14 amino acids. In DNA, the CDR3 is TGTGCCAGCAGTTACTCTAGGGACGGCTTTGAAGCTTTCTTT. Protein: CASSYSRDGFEAFF.

This chain connects TRBV6-6 to TRBJ2-3, with D possibly TRBD2 on 9 matching bases. Germline loops: CDR1 MNHNY, CDR2 SVGAGI (reference sequence). The CDR3 has 16 residues. Deletions cut 4 bases from V and 7 bases from J, with 21 bases between. CDR3 in DNA: TGTGCCAGCAGTTCCCCAGGGGGCGGGGGGGCAAATACGCAGTATTTT. Translated: CASSSPGGGGANTQYF.

The V call is TRBV6-5, the J call TRBJ2-7, with D uncertain. The CDR3 is made up of 12 amino acids. With 10 bases removed from V and 4 bases from J, the gap between germline ends came to 14 bases. CDR1 and CDR2 (germline): MNHEY, SVGAGI. The CDR3 sequence is CATSLAGYEQYF. DNA of the CDR3: TGTGCCACCTCCTTGGCCGGGTACGAGCAGTACTTC.

This clone was recorded once. The genes are TRBV7-2 and TRBJ1-2; 9 nucleotides agree with TRBD1. The V gene end was trimmed by 5 bases and the J gene end by 5 bases; junction bases not matched to a gene: 18. In germline, CDR1 is SGHTA, CDR2 FQGNSA. The length of the CDR3 is 18 residues. CDR3 amino acids: CASSPRGFGQGRYYGYTF. For the CDR3, the DNA is TGTGCCAGCAGCCCCCGTGGCTTTGGACAGGGGCGTTATTATGGCTACACCTTC.

This chain connects TRBV7-2 to TRBJ1-2; TRBD1 matches 7 bases. With 3 bases clipped from V and 8 bases from J, the junction kept 12 bases outside the gene matches. Germline lookup yields CDR1 SGHTA and CDR2 FQGNSA. The CDR3 has 15 amino acids. The CDR3 reads CASSFIFDRAEGYTF. In DNA form, the CDR3 reads TGTGCCAGCAGCTTCATCTTCGACAGGGCTGAGGGCTACACCTTC.

The chain is built from TRBV2 and TRBJ2-7; TRBD2 aligns across 8 bases. V trimming: 5 bases; J trimming: 5 bases; junction bases outside the gene matches: 8. Germline V CDR1 and CDR2: SNHLY, FYNNEI. The CDR3 length is 14 residues. CDR3 in amino acids: CASSSGTSLHEQYF. Written as DNA, the CDR3 is TGTGCCAGCAGTTCCGGGACTAGTCTCCACGAGCAGTACTTC.

This rearrangement joins TRBV5-1 to TRBJ2-3; D remains unclear. V lost 0 bases and J 4 bases, leaving 9 bases between the germline ends. This CDR3 comprises 14 residues. Per germline, CDR1 SGHRS and CDR2 YFSETQ. This CDR3 is CASSLAVLADTQYF. CDR3 in DNA: TGCGCCAGCAGCTTGGCGGTGCTGGCAGATACGCAGTATTTT.

The rearrangement links TRBV7-2 to TRBJ2-3; TRBD2 agrees at 7 bases. Germline CDR1 and CDR2: SGHTA and FQGNSA. J was trimmed by 6 bases and V by 2 bases; bases with no gene match: 5. This CDR3 is built from 14 residues. Written as DNA, the CDR3 is TGTGCCAGCAGCTTACGGGGGGTTCAGGATACGCAGTATTTT. This sequence encodes CASSLRGVQDTQYF. The full variable domain, completed using reference TRBV7-2 and TRBJ2-3, is GAGVSQSPSNKVTEKGKDVELRCDPISGHTALYWYRQSLGQGLEFLIYFQGNSAPDKSGLPSDRFSAERTGGSVSTLTIQRTQQEDSAVYLCASSLRGVQDTQYFGPGTRLTVL.